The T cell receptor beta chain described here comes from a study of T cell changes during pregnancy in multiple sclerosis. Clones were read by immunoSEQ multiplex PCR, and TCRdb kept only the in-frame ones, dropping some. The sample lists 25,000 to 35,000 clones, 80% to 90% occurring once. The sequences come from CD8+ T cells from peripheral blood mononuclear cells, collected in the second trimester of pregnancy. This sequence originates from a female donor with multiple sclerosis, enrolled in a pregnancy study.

The CDR3 DNA reads TGCGCCAGCAGCCAAGATCAGAACGACGGGACTTACTATGGCTACACCTTC. Its protein is CASSQDQNDGTYYGYTF. This chain uses TRBV4-1 with TRBJ1-2; D may be TRBD1 (5 bases). CDR3 length: 17 amino acids. CDR1 MGHRA and CDR2 YSYEKL come from the germline V gene. V was shortened by 0 bases and J by 3 bases, with 17 bases between the two germline ends.